This TCR beta chain is from a study of CD8 T cells in ankylosing spondylitis. The study, taken as a whole, reports: Ankylosing spondylitis blood seemed to carry a telltale TCR beta motif made of several highly homologous variants.

CDR3 length equals 15 residues. V trimming: 3 bases; J trimming: 3 bases; junction bases outside the gene matches: 3. Germline V lookup: CDR1 LNHNV, CDR2 YYDKDF (reference sequence). In the case of this clonotype: Its antigen remains unidentified.

Each CDR3 protein is one row after TCRdb ran MiXCR on the 5' RACE reads. The repertoire holds about 840,000 distinct CDR3 sequences, with 12% as singletons. The sequence derives from a male donor with ankylosing spondylitis. The sample comprised blood, either unsorted or a sorted T cell fraction (not recorded which). This rearrangement joins TRBV15 to TRBJ2-1, with 9 positions matching TRBD2. Here the CDR3 reads CATSRLAGLYNEQFF. In nucleotides, the CDR3 is TGTGCCACCAGCAGGCTAGCGGGACTCTACAATGAGCAGTTCTTC.